This paragraph covers one T cell receptor beta chain sequence. Nashville, Tennessee was home to all donors, each a Caucasian adult. The germline gives CDR1 SGHTA, CDR2 FQGNSA. V shed 5 bases and J shed 2 bases, with 13 bases lying between them. The CDR3 loop spans 15 amino acids. The sorted-subset replicate PCRs were given 150 to 200 ng DNA, which is tens of thousands of T cell genomes. Sequencing was performed with immunoSEQ multiplex PCR; in TCRdb, only in-frame clones are kept and a portion is missing. Of roughly 500,000 clones listed, about 96% are singletons. This sample is part of a study of shared clonotypes between healthy human individuals.

This TCR was recovered from a woman in her thirties in good health. Material: naive CD4+ T cells sorted from blood. Subset noted: CD45RA+ positively selected. The gene calls are TRBV7-2 and TRBJ1-3; no definite D call. This CDR3 reads CASSPSSGPGNTIYF. The CDR3 DNA is TGTGCCAGCAGCCCCTCTAGCGGTCCTGGAAACACCATATATTTT.